This entry is about one TCR beta chain. Its antigen is undetermined. Unique molecular identifiers were incorporated when the TCRbeta library was constructed. TCRdb passed the PCR reads through MiXCR, listing each CDR3 protein once. The table lists thousands of distinct CDR3 sequences, about a sixth of them singletons. The V gene lost 3 bases and the J gene lost 4 bases, with 8 bases spanning the gap. CDR1 and CDR2 from the germline V gene are LGHDT and YNNKEL (reference sequence). CDR3 size: 13 residues. This entry comes from a study of T-cell reconstitution after alpha-beta-depleted transplantation in children. General study results and limits: Newly produced T cells mostly provided counts and TCRbeta diversity after one year, as hyperexpanded clones declined. Surviving recipient cells, namely T cells and thymic progenitors, were the source of high day-60 TCRbeta diversity in some patients.

The chain is built from TRBV3-1 and TRBJ2-3; D is ambiguous. This TCR derives from a patient between 2 and 9 years old who had a stem cell transplant for inherited bone marrow failure, so the T cells may come from the graft donor. The material sequenced was PBMCs, mostly from graft donor cells, taken 180 days after TCRalphabeta/CD19-depleted stem cell transplant. CDR3 residues: CASSQNMADTQYF. CDR3 DNA: TGTGCCAGCAGCCAGAACATGGCAGATACGCAGTATTTT.